The following is a T cell receptor (beta chain) sequence with its context. The repertoire was sequenced with immunoSEQ multiplex PCR; TCRdb's copy has only in-frame clones and lacks some. Among under 55,000 clones listed, approximately 90% were seen once. This specimen comes from a study of T cell changes during pregnancy in multiple sclerosis. The CDR3 totals 15 residues. Trimming removed 0 bases at V and 5 bases at J, with 14 bases between. CDR1 and CDR2 (germline): SGHDT, YYEEEE. The chain uses TRBV5-6 and TRBJ2-5; D gene ambiguous. Sample: PBMCs (not recorded whether the cells were cultured). This receptor was taken from a female donor with multiple sclerosis, enrolled in a pregnancy study. CDR3 loop: CASSLAVGRGETQYF. DNA of the CDR3: TGTGCCAGCAGCTTGGCCGTGGGCCGAGGCGAGACCCAGTACTTC.